Given below is one TCR beta chain in context. Antigen unknown. In the authors' workflow: Owing to the provision of junction-only sequences devoid of quality scores by immunoSEQ, filtering differed. This table comes from immunoSEQ multiplex PCR, and its TCRdb copy is limited to in-frame clones, with some not included. V and J calls and clone size are copied from that table; D and trimming were computed from the DNA. Of about 460,000 clones in the sample, approximately 71% were seen once. This sample is drawn from a study of shared clonotypes between healthy human individuals. Study observations and caveats: Sampling used blood alone; tissue repertoires probably differ.

V lost 3 bases to trimming and J lost 5 bases, with 13 bases between them. Germline CDR1 MNHEY, CDR2 SMNVEV (reference sequence). The CDR3 is made up of 14 amino acids. The gene calls are TRBV27 and TRBJ2-5, with D maybe TRBD2 (6 bases). The TCR comes from a woman aged 40 to 49 in good health. Some clones in this sample may be carry-over from other donors' samples. Sequences were obtained from PBMCs. CDR3 sequence (DNA): TGTGCCAGCAGTTTTTCCGGAGGGCGGGAGACCCAGTACTTC. Its translation: CASSFSGGRETQYF.